One sample yielded the 21 T cell receptor beta chains listed below, sequenced in a study of beta chain features in type 1 diabetes (dated by TCRdb to the late 2010s). Library preparation employed the immunoSEQ multiplex PCR assay. All of the isolated RNA was reverse transcribed with the High Capacity cDNA Reverse Transcription Kit, so expressed TCRB transcripts were sequenced. The source is immuneACCESS, and TCRdb retained only in-frame sequences with V and J called. Part of the clones is not carried over; for the studies checked, unresolved V genes explain less than half of this, and the remainder is unexplained. The sample records about 250,000 clones, 13% to 15% of which are singletons. Around 0.025% of the sample comes from the top ten. The sample was naive CD4+ T cells from blood. What this sample's cell subset or site label stands for: true naive CD4+ T cells. The receptors originated from a woman aged 40 to 50 in good health.

This clone has just a few counts. The chain's CDR3 is CSVQKAGDEGYTF. CDR3 DNA sequence: TGCAGCGTTCAAAAGGCGGGGGATGAAGGCTACACCTTC. The chain joins TRBV29-1 to TRBJ1-2; tentatively, D is TRBD1 (5 bases). Trimming took off 5 bases at V and 8 bases at J, with 18 bases between the two ends. The germline CDR1 and CDR2 sequences are SQVTM and ANQGSEA. The CDR3 has 13 residues.

The rearrangement joins TRBV7-2 to TRBJ1-5; 7 positions agree with TRBD1. The germline CDR1 and CDR2 sequences are SGHTA and FQGNSA. The CDR3 sequence is 14 residues long. After removal of 5 bases from V and 2 bases from J, the junction contained 3 bases not matched to a gene. Written as DNA, the CDR3 is TGTGCCAGCAGCCCGCAGGGGGGCAATCAGCCCCAGCATTTT. As protein: CASSPQGGNQPQHF.

The CDR3 spells CASSTRGRVALAKNIQYF. The DNA for the CDR3 is TGTGCCAGCTCAACGCGCGGCAGGGTGGCTTTAGCCAAAAACATTCAGTACTTC. V is TRBV18 and J is TRBJ2-4; a weak D match, TRBD1 (5 bases). Trimming cost V 5 bases and J 0 bases, with 20 bases left between them. Per the germline V gene, CDR1 is KGHSH and CDR2 is LQKENI. The CDR3 is made up of 18 amino acids.

The chain couples TRBV19 to TRBJ1-6; 8 bases are shared with TRBD1. In germline, CDR1 is LNHDA, CDR2 SQIVND (reference sequence). The ends lost 5 bases at V and 5 bases at J; junction bases unmatched: 5. The CDR3 spans 15 residues. CDR3 sequence: CASSEKTGDNSPLHF. The CDR3 DNA follows: TGTGCCAGTAGTGAAAAGACAGGGGATAATTCACCCCTCCACTTT.

Only a few counts were recorded for this clone. The CDR3 coding sequence is TGCGCCAGCAGCTTTGAGGGGGCCACTAGGTACTTC. Translating gives CASSFEGATRYF. V usage is TRBV5-1 and J usage is TRBJ2-5; 7 bases are shared with TRBD1. CDR3 length: 12 residues. The trim removed 2 bases at V and 13 bases at J, leaving 8 bases unmatched. From germline, CDR1 is SGHRS and CDR2 YFSETQ.

V usage is TRBV4-1 and J usage is TRBJ2-3; TRBD2 matches 7 bases. The germline V gene has CDR1 MGHRA and CDR2 YSYEKL. V dropped 1 base and J dropped 9; count of bases not matched to a gene: 4. The CDR3 length is 13 residues. The CDR3 sequence is CASSQGGTTTQYF. The CDR3 bases are TGCGCCAGCAGCCAAGGGGGGACTACGACGCAGTATTTT.

A few counts support this clone. This rearrangement joins TRBV18 to TRBJ2-5; D unclear. Trimming shortened V by 0 bases and J by 4 bases, and 6 bases separated the two germline ends. The CDR3 has 13 amino acids. Germline CDR1 is KGHSH and CDR2 is LQKENI. The CDR3 protein is CASSPPSIETQYF. The CDR3 nucleotides are TGTGCCAGCTCACCACCGTCTATAGAGACCCAGTACTTC.

This clone was seen a few times. The V call is TRBV7-2, the J call TRBJ2-3; TRBD1 is a possible D gene (7 bases). V shed 7 bases and J shed 2 bases, with 19 bases lying between them. CDR1 is SGHTA and CDR2 is FQGNSA in the germline V gene. The CDR3 covers 16 residues. Written as DNA, the CDR3 is TGTGCCAGCATTTCCTCGACAGGGAGGTTCACAGATACGCAGTATTTT. This gives the protein CASISSTGRFTDTQYF.

The gene calls are TRBV6-5 and TRBJ2-2; 10 positions agree with TRBD1. Germline assignment: CDR1 MNHEY and CDR2 SVGAGI. This CDR3 has 15 residues. The V segment lost 5 bases and the J segment 7 bases; nucleotides outside the gene matches: 7. Here the CDR3 reads CASSRRDRGDGELFF. CDR3 DNA sequence: TGTGCCAGCAGTCGTCGGGACAGGGGAGACGGGGAGCTGTTTTTT.

This chain connects TRBV2 to TRBJ1-1; 9 bases agree with TRBD1. The CDR3 has 15 amino acids. V trimming: 3 bases; J trimming: 1 base; junction bases outside the gene matches: 3. Germline CDR1 reads SNHLY; CDR2 reads FYNNEI. CDR3 loop: CASSETGGRNTEAFF. CDR3 DNA sequence: TGTGCCAGCAGTGAGACAGGGGGTCGGAACACTGAAGCTTTCTTT.

This chain links TRBV12-5 with TRBJ1-2; 8 nucleotides line up with TRBD1. Germline-derived CDR1 and CDR2 are LGHNT and FRNRAP. The CDR3 runs 14 residues. The J segment lost 4 bases and the V segment lost 1 base, leaving 2 bases of the junction unmatched. As DNA, the CDR3 is TGTGCTAGTGGTTTGGGACAGGGGTCCTATGGCTACACCTTC. Amino acids: CASGLGQGSYGYTF. The variable domain in full, completed from reference TRBV12-5 and TRBJ1-2, reads DARVTQTPRHKVTEMGQEVTMRCQPILGHNTVFWYRQTMMQGLELLAYFRNRAPLDDSGMPKDRFSAEMPDATLATLKIQPSEPRDSAVYFCASGLGQGSYGYTFGSGTRLTVV.

This chain uses TRBV9 with TRBJ2-2; TRBD2 might be the D (5 bases). The CDR3 is 18 residues long. Trimming shortened V by 0 bases and J by 4 bases, and 19 bases separated the two germline ends. Germline loops: CDR1 SGDLS, CDR2 YYNGEE. The CDR3 nucleotides are TGTGCCAGCAGCGTAGGTGATTTGGGGAGAGGAGGCACCGGGGAGCTGTTTTTT. Protein: CASSVGDLGRGGTGELFF.

The chain couples TRBV14 to TRBJ1-6; D gene ambiguous. The germline V gene encodes CDR1 SGHDN and CDR2 FVKESK. With 3 bases removed from V and 0 bases from J, the gap between germline ends came to 6 bases. CDR3 length equals 15 residues. As DNA, the CDR3 is TGTGCCAGCAGCCATGCGAGCTCCTATAATTCACCCCTCCACTTT. Protein: CASSHASSYNSPLHF.

The chain carries TRBV10-1 and TRBJ2-3; 8 nucleotides agree with TRBD2. Trimming at V came to 4 bases and at J to 0 bases, leaving 9 bases not matched to a gene. From germline, CDR1 is WNHNN and CDR2 SYGVQD (reference sequence). The CDR3 consists of 17 residues. CDR3 in amino acids: CASSGPPGGLSTDTQYF. The DNA for the CDR3 is TGCGCCAGCAGTGGCCCCCCGGGGGGGCTGAGCACAGATACGCAGTATTTT.

In this sample, this clone turned up a few times. The V gene is TRBV7-2, the J gene TRBJ2-7; 13 bases match TRBD2. CDR1 and CDR2 from the germline V gene are SGHTA and FQGNSA. The V and J ends lost 7 bases and 0 bases, in that order; junction bases with no gene match: 3. The CDR3 is 15 residues long. CDR3 bases: TGTGCCAGCACCAGGACTAGCGGGGGCTCCTACGAGCAGTACTTC. Translating gives CASTRTSGGSYEQYF.

This rearrangement joins TRBV10-2 to TRBJ1-4; no reliable D call. The CDR3 has 15 residues. Germline CDR1 reads WSHSY; CDR2 reads SAAADI. The V and J ends lost 1 base and 0 bases respectively, with 6 bases between them. The DNA for the CDR3 is TGCGCCAGCAGTGAGTGGGCACCAACTAATGAAAAACTGTTTTTT. It is translated as CASSEWAPTNEKLFF.

This clone was counted between two and nine times. This rearrangement joins TRBV18 to TRBJ1-2; unclear D gene. CDR1 KGHSH and CDR2 LQKENI come from the germline V gene. CDR3 length: 14 residues. Trimming removed 3 bases at V and 3 bases at J, with 11 bases between. CDR3 sequence reads: CASSPPTPYYGYTF. The CDR3 DNA reads as TGTGCCAGCTCACCTCCCACACCGTACTATGGCTACACCTTC.

The chain links TRBV7-9 to TRBJ1-5; 7 bases agree with TRBD1. Germline assignment: CDR1 SEHNR and CDR2 FQNEAQ (reference sequence). The CDR3 is 14 amino acids. V shed 4 bases and J 7 bases; nucleotides not matched to a gene: 7. In DNA, the CDR3 is TGTGCCAGCAGCTACGGACAGGAATTACAGCCCCAGCATTTT. It translates to CASSYGQELQPQHF.

This clone was seen a handful of times. The rearrangement uses TRBV7-2 and TRBJ2-7; 12 nucleotides line up with TRBD2. CDR1 SGHTA and CDR2 FQGNSA come from the germline V gene. Unmatched junction bases numbered 6, after V lost 0 bases and J lost 6 bases. The CDR3 consists of 16 residues. CDR3 residues: CASSLAPSGGASEQYF. CDR3 coding DNA: TGTGCCAGCAGCTTAGCCCCTAGCGGGGGGGCCAGCGAGCAGTACTTC.

There are a few counts of this clone. J is TRBJ2-3 and V is TRBV2, with 10 positions matching TRBD2. The CDR3 sequence is 13 residues long. The V gene end was trimmed by 4 bases and the J gene end by 6 bases; junction bases not matched to a gene: 1. CDR1 and CDR2 (germline): SNHLY, FYNNEI. CDR3 sequence: CASSGLAGDTQYF. CDR3 DNA sequence: TGTGCCAGCAGTGGACTAGCGGGTGATACGCAGTATTTT.

The V gene is TRBV6-1, the J gene TRBJ2-7; weak D call: TRBD2 (5 bases). Per the germline V gene, CDR1 is MNHNS and CDR2 is SASEGT. V shed 7 bases and J shed 7 bases, with 14 bases lying between them. CDR3 length equals 12 residues. The CDR3 reads CASIRGTGEQYF. The CDR3 region has the DNA TGTGCCAGCATCCGGGGAACGGGGGAGCAGTACTTC.